This TCR beta chain was identified in a study of shared clonotypes between healthy human individuals. Study-wide results and limits: How much donors shared clonotypes was expected to be affected by sequencing depth.

Germline loops: CDR1 MNHNY, CDR2 SVGAGI (reference sequence). This CDR3 contains 16 residues. V dropped 0 bases and J dropped 0; count of bases not matched to a gene: 2. Replicate PCRs run on unsorted PBMC used 300 ng DNA, which was 30,000 to 35,000 T cell genomes. TCRdb keeps only in-frame clones here, not all; method: immunoSEQ multiplex PCR. The data hold 490,000 or so clones, with about 82% observed a single time. Remarks on this clone: Its antigen is currently unknown.

This chain uses TRBV6-6 with TRBJ2-7; 10 positions agree with TRBD2. The sequence came from a woman in her thirties or forties in good health. Some clones in this sample may be carry-over from other donors' samples. Sequenced input: PBMCs. The CDR3 DNA is TGTGCCAGCAGTTACTCCCGGACTAGCGGCTCCTACGAGCAGTACTTC. This encodes CASSYSRTSGSYEQYF.